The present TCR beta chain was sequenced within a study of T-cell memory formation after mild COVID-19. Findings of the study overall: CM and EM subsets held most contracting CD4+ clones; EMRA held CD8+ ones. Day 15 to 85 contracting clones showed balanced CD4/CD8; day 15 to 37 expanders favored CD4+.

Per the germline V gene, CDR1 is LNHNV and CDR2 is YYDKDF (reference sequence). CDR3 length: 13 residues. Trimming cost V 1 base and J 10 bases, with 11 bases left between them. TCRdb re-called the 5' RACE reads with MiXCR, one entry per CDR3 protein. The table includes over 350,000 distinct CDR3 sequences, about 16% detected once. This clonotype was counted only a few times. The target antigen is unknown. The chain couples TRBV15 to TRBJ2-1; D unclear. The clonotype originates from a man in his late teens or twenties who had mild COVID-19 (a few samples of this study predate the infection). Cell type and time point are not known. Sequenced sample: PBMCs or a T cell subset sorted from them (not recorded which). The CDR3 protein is CATSRGVEQEQFF. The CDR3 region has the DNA TGTGCCACCAGCAGAGGGGTTGAACAGGAGCAGTTCTTC.